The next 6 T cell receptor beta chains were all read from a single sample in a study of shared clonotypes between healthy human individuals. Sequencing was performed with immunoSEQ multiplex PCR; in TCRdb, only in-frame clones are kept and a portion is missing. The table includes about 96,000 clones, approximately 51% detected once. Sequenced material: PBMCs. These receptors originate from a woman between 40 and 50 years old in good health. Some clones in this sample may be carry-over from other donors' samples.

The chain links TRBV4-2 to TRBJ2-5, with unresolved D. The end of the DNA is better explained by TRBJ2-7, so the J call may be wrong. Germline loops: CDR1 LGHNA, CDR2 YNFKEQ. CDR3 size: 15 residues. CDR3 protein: CASSFLRYSPYEQYF. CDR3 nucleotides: TGTGCCAGCAGTTTCCTCCGCTACTCACCCTACGAGCAGTACTTC.

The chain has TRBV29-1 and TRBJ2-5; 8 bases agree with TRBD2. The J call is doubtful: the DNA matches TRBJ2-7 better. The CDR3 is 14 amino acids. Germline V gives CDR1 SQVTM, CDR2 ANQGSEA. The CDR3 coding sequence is TGCAGCGGTGTGTCTAGCGGGTTCACCTACGAGCAGTACTTC. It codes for CSGVSSGFTYEQYF.

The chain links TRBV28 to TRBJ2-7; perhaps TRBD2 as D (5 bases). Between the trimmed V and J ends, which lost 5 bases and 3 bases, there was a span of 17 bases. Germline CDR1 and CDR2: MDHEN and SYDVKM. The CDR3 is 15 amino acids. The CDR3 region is CASSGPAEAYYEQYF. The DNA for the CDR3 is TGTGCCAGCAGTGGGCCGGCGGAGGCCTACTACGAGCAGTACTTC.

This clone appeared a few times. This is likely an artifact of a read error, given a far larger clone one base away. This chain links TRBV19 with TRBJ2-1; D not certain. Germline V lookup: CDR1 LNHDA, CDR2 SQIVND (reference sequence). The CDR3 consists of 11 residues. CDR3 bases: TGTGCCAGCACCCAATACAATGTGCAGTTCTTC. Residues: CASTQYNVQFF.

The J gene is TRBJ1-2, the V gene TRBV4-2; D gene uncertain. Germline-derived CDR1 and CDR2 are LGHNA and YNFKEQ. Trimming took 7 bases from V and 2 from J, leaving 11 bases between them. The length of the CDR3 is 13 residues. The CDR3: CASNRDKNYGYTF. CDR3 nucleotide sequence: TGTGCCAGCAACCGAGACAAGAACTATGGCTACACCTTC.

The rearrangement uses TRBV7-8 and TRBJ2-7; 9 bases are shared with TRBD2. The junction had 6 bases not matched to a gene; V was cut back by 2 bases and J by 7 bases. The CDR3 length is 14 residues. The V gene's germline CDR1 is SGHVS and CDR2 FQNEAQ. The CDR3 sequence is CASSLSSGSWEQYF. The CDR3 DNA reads TGTGCCAGCAGCTTAAGTAGCGGGAGTTGGGAGCAGTACTTC. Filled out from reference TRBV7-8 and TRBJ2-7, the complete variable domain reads GAGVSQSPRYKVAKRGQDVALRCDPISGHVSLFWYQQALGQGPEFLTYFQNEAQLDKSGLPSDRFFAERPEGSVSTLKIQRTQQEDSAVYLCASSLSSGSWEQYFGPGTRLTVT.